A selection of T cell receptor beta chains follows, all from one sample in a study of blood T cells in healthy people across ages. TCRdb redid the calling of the 5' RACE reads with MiXCR, one entry per CDR3 protein. The sample includes fewer than 2 million distinct CDR3 sequences, around 40% of them seen just once. Sample: blood. All receptors come from a human donor in good health. CDR3s include the opening cysteine and the closing phenylalanine or tryptophan. The D gene is left open where the match is weak. The size of a clone is reported for some rows only, either as once, few or many, or as a class for expanded clones.

>few|TRBD2|TRBV6-2/TRBV6-3|TRBJ2-3
CASGPSGLAADTQYF
TGTGCCAGCGGCCCCTCGGGACTAGCAGCAGATACGCAGTATTTT
>few|-|TRBV5-1|TRBJ2-5
CASSLDGVATQYF
TGCGCCAGCAGCTTGGACGGGGTTGCGACCCAGTACTTC
>-|-|TRBV7-9|TRBJ2-5
CASSLDAPTQYF
TGTGCCAGCAGCTTAGACGCCCCGACCCAGTACTTC
>few|-|TRBV7-2|TRBJ2-7
CASSLSGSLTYEQYF
TGTGCCAGCAGCTTAAGTGGTAGCTTAACCTACGAGCAGTACTTC
>once|TRBD1|TRBV5-1|TRBJ2-5
CASSLGGGLFSETQYF
TGCGCCAGCAGCTTGGGAGGGGGCCTTTTTTCGGAGACCCAGTACTTC
>few|-|TRBV4-1|TRBJ2-3
CASSQPNWGSTGTQYF
TGCGCCAGCAGCCAACCTAACTGGGGAAGCACAGGTACGCAGTATTTT
>few|-|TRBV11-2|TRBJ2-7
CASRSDAGYEQYF
TGTGCCAGCAGATCCGACGCGGGCTACGAGCAGTACTTC
>-|-|TRBV7-2|TRBJ1-2
CASSLNRPGGYTF
TGTGCCAGCAGCTTAAACAGGCCCGGCGGCTACACCTTC
>few|-|TRBV24-1|TRBJ2-3
CATSDLRDGITKLTDTQYF
TGTGCCACCAGTGATTTGCGCGACGGGATCACAAAATTAACAGATACGCAGTATTTT
>-|TRBD1|TRBV12-3/TRBV12-4|TRBJ1-2
CASSLGQGARLGGYTF
TGTGCCAGCAGTCTAGGACAGGGGGCAAGATTAGGCGGCTACACCTTC
>-|TRBD1|TRBV10-3|TRBJ2-3
CAISDRTGHTDTQYF
TGTGCCATCAGTGATCGGACAGGGCACACAGATACGCAGTATTTT
>-|-|TRBV10-3|TRBJ2-7
CAISVEDGYEQYF
TGTGCCATCAGTGTGGAAGACGGCTACGAGCAGTACTTC
>-|-|TRBV6-5|TRBJ2-7
CASSANGGSYEQYF
TGTGCCAGCAGTGCAAACGGTGGCTCCTACGAGCAGTACTTC
>few|-|TRBV20-1|TRBJ2-1
CSAVGGGHEQFF
TGCAGTGCTGTAGGTGGAGGGCATGAGCAGTTCTTC
>-|-|TRBV20-1|TRBJ1-2
CSARDGWGGYTF
TGCAGTGCTAGAGATGGCTGGGGTGGCTACACCTTC
>few|TRBD1|TRBV27|TRBJ2-2
CASSLGQTGPSTGELFF
TGTGCCAGCAGTTTGGGACAGACAGGCCCGAGTACCGGGGAGCTGTTTTTT
>-|TRBD2|TRBV11-1|TRBJ2-1
CASRPGGTEEGEQFF
TGTGCCAGCAGGCCGGGGGGTACCGAGGAGGGTGAGCAGTTCTTC
>-|TRBD1|TRBV28|TRBJ1-2
CASSQRQGAFGYTF
TGTGCCAGCAGTCAGAGACAGGGGGCGTTTGGCTACACCTTC
>-|TRBD2|TRBV27|TRBJ2-3
CASSISLGDTGLAGGPDTQYF
TGTGCCAGCAGTATCTCCCTCGGAGACACTGGACTAGCGGGGGGGCCAGATACGCAGTATTTT
>few|-|TRBV4-3|TRBJ1-2
CASSQVVGGDGYTF
TGCGCCAGCAGCCAAGTGGTGGGCGGGGACGGCTACACCTTC
>few|-|TRBV29-1|TRBJ2-7
CSVRGIAYEQYF
TGCAGCGTTAGGGGGATTGCCTACGAGCAGTACTTC
>-|TRBD1|TRBV20-1|TRBJ1-6
CSARGGQGQSRIYNSPLHF
TGCAGTGCTAGAGGGGGACAGGGCCAATCACGGATATATAATTCACCCCTCCACTTT
>-|-|TRBV7-2|TRBJ2-5
CAGSLESAASATQYF
TGTGCCGGCAGCTTAGAATCGGCGGCTAGCGCCACCCAGTACTTC
>-|TRBD2|TRBV7-2|TRBJ2-3
CASSRSTSGGWGGTDTQYF
TGTGCCAGCAGCCGTAGTACTAGCGGGGGGTGGGGTGGTACAGATACGCAGTATTTT
>-|TRBD2|TRBV27|TRBJ2-1
CASSLFGGGAYNEQFF
TGTGCCAGCAGTTTATTTGGCGGGGGGGCATACAATGAGCAGTTCTTC
>few|-|TRBV6-4|TRBJ1-5
CASSEWSICQPQHF
TGTGCCAGCAGTGAGTGGTCTATTTGTCAGCCCCAGCATTTT
>-|-|TRBV5-1|TRBJ2-1
CASSLRPGATNEQFF
TGCGCCAGCAGCCTCCGACCGGGGGCGACCAATGAGCAGTTCTTC
>-|-|TRBV10-3|TRBJ1-1
CAVKLIGGEAFF
TGTGCCGTCAAATTAATAGGCGGTGAAGCTTTCTTT